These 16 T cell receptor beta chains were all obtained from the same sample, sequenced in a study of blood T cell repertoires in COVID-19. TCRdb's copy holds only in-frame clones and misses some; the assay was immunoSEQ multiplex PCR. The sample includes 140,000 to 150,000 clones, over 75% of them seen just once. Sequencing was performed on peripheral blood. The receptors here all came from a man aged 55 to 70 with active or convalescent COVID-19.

CDR3 protein: CASSPEVSSVYYNEQFF. DNA for the CDR3: TGCGCCAGCAGCCCAGAGGTCTCTAGCGTTTACTACAATGAGCAGTTCTTC. This chain uses TRBV4-3 with TRBJ2-1; D possibly corresponds to TRBD2 (6 bases). Looked up from germline, CDR1 is LGHNA and CDR2 is YSLEER. The CDR3 spans 17 residues. V lost 4 bases and J lost 3, with 19 bases in between.

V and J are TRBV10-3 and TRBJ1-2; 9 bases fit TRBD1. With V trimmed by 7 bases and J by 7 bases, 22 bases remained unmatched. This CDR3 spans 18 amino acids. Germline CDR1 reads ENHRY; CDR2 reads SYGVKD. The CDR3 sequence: CAITAYTLAGTGWGGYTF. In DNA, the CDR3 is TGTGCCATCACTGCGTATACCTTGGCCGGGACAGGGTGGGGTGGCTACACCTTC.

The CDR3 DNA follows: TGTGCCACCAGTGAGCTTATCCCAGGGGCCCTAAGGGCCGGGGAGCTGTTTTTT. This gives the protein CATSELIPGALRAGELFF. V and J are TRBV24-1 and TRBJ2-2, with D possibly TRBD1 on 6 matching bases. The ends were cut back, 4 bases at V and 6 bases at J, with 23 bases in the middle. The CDR3 is 18 amino acids. Germline values: CDR1 KGHDR, CDR2 SFDVKD.

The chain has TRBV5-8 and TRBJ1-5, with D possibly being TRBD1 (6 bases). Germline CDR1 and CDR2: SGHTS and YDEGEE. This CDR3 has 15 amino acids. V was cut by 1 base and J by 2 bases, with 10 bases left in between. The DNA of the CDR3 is TGTGCCAGCAGCTTGTTGGCAGGGGGCAATCAGCCCCAGCATTTT. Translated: CASSLLAGGNQPQHF.

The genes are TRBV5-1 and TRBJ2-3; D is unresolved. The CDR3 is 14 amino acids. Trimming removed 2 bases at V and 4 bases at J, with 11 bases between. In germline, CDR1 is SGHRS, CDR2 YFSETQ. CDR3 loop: CASSFTRRADTQYF. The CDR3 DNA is TGCGCCAGCAGCTTCACGAGGAGAGCAGATACGCAGTATTTT. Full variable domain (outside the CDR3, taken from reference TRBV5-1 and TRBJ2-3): KAGVTQTPRYLIKTRGQQVTLSCSPISGHRSVSWYQQTPGQGLQFLFEYFSETQRNKGNFPGRFSGRQFSNSRSEMNVSTLELGDSALYLCASSFTRRADTQYFGPGTRLTVL.

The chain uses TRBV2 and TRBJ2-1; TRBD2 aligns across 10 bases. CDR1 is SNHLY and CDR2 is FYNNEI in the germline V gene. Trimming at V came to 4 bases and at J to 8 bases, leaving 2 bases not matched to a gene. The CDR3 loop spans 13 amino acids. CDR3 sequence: CASSGGTSDEQFF. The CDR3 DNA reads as TGTGCCAGCAGTGGGGGGACTAGCGATGAGCAGTTCTTC. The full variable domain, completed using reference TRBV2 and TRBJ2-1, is EPEVTQTPSHQVTQMGQEVILRCVPISNHLYFYWYRQILGQKVEFLVSFYNNEISEKSEIFDDQFSVERPDGSNFTLKIRSTKLEDSAMYFCASSGGTSDEQFFGPGTRLTVL.

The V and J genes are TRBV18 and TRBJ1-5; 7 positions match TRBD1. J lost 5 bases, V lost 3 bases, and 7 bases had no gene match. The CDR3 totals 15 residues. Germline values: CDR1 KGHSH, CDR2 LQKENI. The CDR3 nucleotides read TGTGCCAGCTCACCGGATAAGGGGGCGCATCAGCCCCAGCATTTT. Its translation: CASSPDKGAHQPQHF. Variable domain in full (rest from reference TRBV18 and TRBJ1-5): NAGVMQNPRHLVRRRGQEARLRCSPMKGHSHVYWYRQLPEEGLKFMVYLQKENIIDESGMPKERFSAEFPKEGPSILRIQQVVRGDSAAYFCASSPDKGAHQPQHFGDGTRLSIL.

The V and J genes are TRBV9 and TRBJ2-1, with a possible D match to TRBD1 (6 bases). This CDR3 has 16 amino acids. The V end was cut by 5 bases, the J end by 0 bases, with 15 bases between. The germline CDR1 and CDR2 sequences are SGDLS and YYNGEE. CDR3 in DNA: TGTGCCAGCAGTGACCTCAGGGGTAGCTCCTACAATGAGCAGTTCTTC. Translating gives CASSDLRGSSYNEQFF.

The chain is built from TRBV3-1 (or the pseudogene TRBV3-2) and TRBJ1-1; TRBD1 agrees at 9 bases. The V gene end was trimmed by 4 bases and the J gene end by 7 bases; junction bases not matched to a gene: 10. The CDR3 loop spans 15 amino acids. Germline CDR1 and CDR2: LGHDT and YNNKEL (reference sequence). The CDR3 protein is CASSPRGQGAFEAFF. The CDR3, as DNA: TGTGCCAGCAGCCCCCGGGGACAGGGAGCCTTTGAAGCTTTCTTT.

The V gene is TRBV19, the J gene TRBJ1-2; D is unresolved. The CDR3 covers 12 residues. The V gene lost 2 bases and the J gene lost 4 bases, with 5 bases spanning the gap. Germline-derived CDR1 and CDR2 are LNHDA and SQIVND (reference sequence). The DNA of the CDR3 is TGTGCCAGTAGTATACGGGGCTATGGCTACACCTTC. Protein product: CASSIRGYGYTF.

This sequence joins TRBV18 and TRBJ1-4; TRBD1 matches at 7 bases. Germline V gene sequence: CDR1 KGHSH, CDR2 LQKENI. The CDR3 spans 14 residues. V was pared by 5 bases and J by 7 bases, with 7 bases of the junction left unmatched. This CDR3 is CASSTRQGGEKLFF. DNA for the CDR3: TGTGCCAGCTCAACTCGACAGGGAGGTGAAAAACTGTTTTTT.

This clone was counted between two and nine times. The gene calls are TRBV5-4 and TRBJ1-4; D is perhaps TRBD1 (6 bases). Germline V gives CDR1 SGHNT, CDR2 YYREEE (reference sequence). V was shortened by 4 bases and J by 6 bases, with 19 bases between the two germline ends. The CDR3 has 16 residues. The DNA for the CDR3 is TGTGCCAGCAGCAGGTCCCGGGGGGCAGGAGATGAAAAACTGTTTTTT. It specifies CASSRSRGAGDEKLFF.

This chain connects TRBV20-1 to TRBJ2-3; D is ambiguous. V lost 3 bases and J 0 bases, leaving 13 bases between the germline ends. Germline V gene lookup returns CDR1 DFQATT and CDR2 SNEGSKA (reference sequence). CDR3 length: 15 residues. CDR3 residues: CSASQLSASTDTQYF. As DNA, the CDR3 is TGCAGTGCTAGTCAACTATCAGCGAGCACAGATACGCAGTATTTT.

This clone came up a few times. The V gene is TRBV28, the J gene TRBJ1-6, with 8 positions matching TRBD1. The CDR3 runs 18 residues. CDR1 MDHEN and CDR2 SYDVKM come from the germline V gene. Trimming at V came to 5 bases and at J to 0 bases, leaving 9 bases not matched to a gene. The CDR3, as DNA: TGTGCCAGCAGTCCAGGACAGGGTTCGAGCTCCTATAATTCACCCCTCCACTTT. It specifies CASSPGQGSSSYNSPLHF.

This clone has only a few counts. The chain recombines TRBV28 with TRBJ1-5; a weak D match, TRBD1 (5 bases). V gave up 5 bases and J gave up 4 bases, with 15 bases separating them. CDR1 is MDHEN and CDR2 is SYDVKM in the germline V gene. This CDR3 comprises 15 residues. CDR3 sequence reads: CASSPSGPGNQPQHF. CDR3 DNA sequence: TGTGCCAGCAGTCCCTCCGGGCCAGGGAATCAGCCCCAGCATTTT.

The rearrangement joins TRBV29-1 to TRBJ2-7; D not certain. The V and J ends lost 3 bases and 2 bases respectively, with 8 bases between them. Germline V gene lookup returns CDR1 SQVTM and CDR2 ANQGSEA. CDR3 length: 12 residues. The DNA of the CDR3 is TGCAGCGTTGAGGCAGATACCTACGAGCAGTACTTC. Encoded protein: CSVEADTYEQYF.